These 32 T cell receptor beta chains were all obtained from the same sample, sequenced in a study of cytomegalovirus exposure and HLA in healthy donors. Use of 60 Vbeta and 13 Jbeta primers characterized the PCR. The data were produced by immunoSEQ multiplex PCR, yet TCRdb's version contains in-frame clones alone and is incomplete. This sample has around 120,000 clones, with over 60% found just once. The specimen was PBMCs. Source of these receptors: a human donor in good health.

This chain uses TRBV6-5 with TRBJ1-3, with no clear D. The V end lost 3 bases, the J end lost 0 bases, and 6 bases lay between the germline ends. This CDR3 region has 14 residues. Germline values: CDR1 MNHEY, CDR2 SVGAGI. DNA for the CDR3: TGTGCCAGCAGTTATGAACTCTCTGGAAACACCATATATTTT. Translation: CASSYELSGNTIYF.

This clone was counted a single time. V is TRBV2 and J is TRBJ2-2; TRBD2 agrees at 7 bases. The CDR3 extends over 13 amino acids. Germline V gives CDR1 SNHLY, CDR2 FYNNEI. V lost 8 bases, J lost 3 bases, and 3 bases stayed unmatched. The CDR3 is CASVGRDTGELFF. The CDR3 DNA follows: TGTGCCAGCGTGGGGAGGGACACCGGGGAGCTGTTTTTT.

The chain combines TRBV7-9 with TRBJ2-1; TRBD2 is a possible D gene (8 bases). Germline V gene sequence: CDR1 SEHNR, CDR2 FQNEAQ (reference sequence). V was shortened by 5 bases and J by 7 bases, with 24 bases between the two germline ends. This CDR3 region has 17 residues. Written as DNA, the CDR3 is TGTGCCAGCAGCCTCATCACGGGGGGGCAGGGGGATAATGAGCAGTTCTTC. Amino acids: CASSLITGGQGDNEQFF.

The J gene is TRBJ2-3, the V gene TRBV27; 8 positions agree with TRBD2. Per the germline V gene, CDR1 is MNHEY and CDR2 is SMNVEV (reference sequence). V dropped 6 bases and J dropped 10; count of bases not matched to a gene: 9. The CDR3 extends over 13 amino acids. The CDR3 nucleotides are TGTGCCAGCAGCAGCGGGGGCCTCACAGCGCAGTATTTT. Its translation: CASSSGGLTAQYF.

The chain has TRBV7-9 and TRBJ1-2, with D possibly being TRBD1 (5 bases). Trimming stripped 5 bases from V and 0 bases from J, with 13 bases between. CDR3 length: 15 amino acids. Germline assignment: CDR1 SEHNR and CDR2 FQNEAQ (reference sequence). The CDR3 nucleotides are TGTGCCAGCAGCATAGTAGGACAATCTAACTATGGCTACACCTTC. It codes for CASSIVGQSNYGYTF. Full variable domain (remainder filled in from reference TRBV7-9 and TRBJ1-2): DTGVSQNPRHKITKRGQNVTFRCDPISEHNRLYWYRQTLGQGPEFLTYFQNEAQLEKSRLLSDRFSAERPKGSFSTLEIQRTEQGDSAMYLCASSIVGQSNYGYTFGSGTRLTVV.

V gene TRBV4-1 combines with J gene TRBJ1-4, with TRBD1 as a possible D gene (5 bases). Trimming removed 3 bases at V and 4 bases at J, with 6 bases between. Germline CDR1 is MGHRA and CDR2 is YSYEKL. There are 13 residues in the CDR3. The CDR3 here is CASSQQGNEKLFF. CDR3 nucleotides: TGCGCCAGCAGCCAGCAGGGTAATGAAAAACTGTTTTTT.

This sequence joins TRBV18 and TRBJ2-5; no clear D gene. The V and J ends lost 4 bases and 5 bases respectively, with 11 bases between them. Germline lookup yields CDR1 KGHSH and CDR2 LQKENI. The CDR3 has 13 residues. CDR3 sequence reads: CASSRQVQETQYF. CDR3 in DNA: TGTGCCAGCTCACGGCAGGTCCAGGAGACCCAGTACTTC.

The rearrangement uses TRBV9 and TRBJ2-5; tentative D call: TRBD2 (6 bases). CDR1 is SGDLS, CDR2 YYNGEE, per germline. The V and J ends lost 0 bases and 5 bases respectively, with 20 bases between them. The CDR3 is 17 amino acids. For the CDR3, the DNA is TGTGCCAGCAGCGTAGGCGGTAGCTTGGGGGGTCGGGAGACCCAGTACTTC. Amino acids: CASSVGGSLGGRETQYF. The full variable domain, with the rest looked up from reference TRBV9 and TRBJ2-5, is DSGVTQTPKHLITATGQRVTLRCSPRSGDLSVYWYQQSLDQGLQFLIQYYNGEERAKGNILERFSAQQFPDLHSELNLSSLELGDSALYFCASSVGGSLGGRETQYFGPGTRLLVL.

This clone was seen a few times. The chain uses TRBV7-2 and TRBJ1-2, with D maybe TRBD1 (6 bases). The length of the CDR3 is 13 residues. CDR1 and CDR2 from the germline V gene are SGHTA and FQGNSA. V was pared by 7 bases and J by 4 bases, with 13 bases between. The chain's CDR3 is CASTAQGSYGYTF. CDR3 DNA sequence: TGTGCCAGCACCGCACAGGGTTCCTATGGCTACACCTTC.

This clone was found once. The V call is TRBV18, the J call TRBJ1-1, with 7 bases fitting TRBD1. CDR3 length: 16 amino acids. V shed 1 base, J shed 4 bases, and the junction held 9 bases outside the gene matches. Germline V gene lookup returns CDR1 KGHSH and CDR2 LQKENI. The CDR3 reads CASSPLDSSGGTEAFF. In DNA form, the CDR3 reads TGTGCCAGCTCACCACTTGATTCTTCAGGGGGCACTGAAGCTTTCTTT.

This clone came up once. The chain combines TRBV30 with TRBJ1-4; no clear D gene. With 1 base removed from V and 0 bases from J, the gap between germline ends came to 9 bases. This CDR3 spans 15 amino acids. Germline CDR1 GTSNPN, CDR2 SVGIG (reference sequence). The CDR3 here is CAWSALTATNEKLFF. CDR3 DNA sequence: TGTGCCTGGAGTGCCCTCACAGCAACTAATGAAAAACTGTTTTTT. Looking up the rest from reference TRBV30 and TRBJ1-4 gives the full variable domain: SQTIHQWPATLVQPVGSPLSLECTVEGTSNPNLYWYRQAAGRGLQLLFYSVGIGQISSEVPQNLSASRPQDRQFILSSKKLLLSDSGFYLCAWSALTATNEKLFFGSGTQLSVL.

The V and J genes are TRBV7-8 and TRBJ1-5; 7 nucleotides align to TRBD1. The CDR3 has 17 residues. Germline CDR1 and CDR2: SGHVS and FQNEAQ. V lost 5 bases and J lost 5; bases outside the gene matches: 15. CDR3 protein: CASSPRSWDRVYQPQHF. CDR3 in DNA: TGTGCCAGCAGCCCCCGATCATGGGACAGAGTATATCAGCCCCAGCATTTT.

The chain recombines TRBV7-9 with TRBJ1-1; D gene ambiguous. Germline V gene data show CDR1 as SEHNR and CDR2 as FQNEAQ (reference sequence). V was trimmed by 8 bases and J by 0 bases, leaving 7 bases between them. There are 12 residues in the CDR3. The CDR3 loop reads CASDLMNTEAFF. CDR3 coding DNA: TGTGCCAGCGATCTAATGAACACTGAAGCTTTCTTT.

The rearrangement links TRBV11-2 to TRBJ2-1; D gene uncertain. CDR3 length equals 16 residues. V lost 0 bases, J lost 2 bases, and 11 bases lay in between. In germline, CDR1 is SGHAT, CDR2 FQNNGV. CDR3 residues: CASSLEISPAYNEQFF. CDR3 nucleotide sequence: TGTGCCAGCAGCTTAGAAATCTCCCCGGCCTACAATGAGCAGTTCTTC.

The chain joins TRBV5-1 to TRBJ1-2; 7 positions agree with TRBD1. V lost 4 bases to trimming and J lost 4 bases; unmatched junction nucleotides: 13. Germline V gene data show CDR1 as SGHRS and CDR2 as YFSETQ. This CDR3 is built from 16 residues. The CDR3 here is CASSPGDMDRSYGYTF. CDR3 nucleotides: TGCGCCAGCAGCCCAGGGGACATGGACAGGAGCTATGGCTACACCTTC.

The chain employs TRBV5-4 and TRBJ1-1; D may be TRBD1 (5 bases). V gave up 5 bases and J gave up 2 bases, with 10 bases separating them. Looked up from germline, CDR1 is SGHNT and CDR2 is YYREEE (reference sequence). CDR3 length equals 13 residues. The CDR3 coding sequence is TGTGCCAGCAGTTTCAGGGAAAACACTGAAGCTTTCTTT. Residues: CASSFRENTEAFF. The full variable domain, in which reference TRBV5-4 and TRBJ1-1 provide the parts outside the CDR3, is ETGVTQSPTHLIKTRGQQVTLRCSSQSGHNTVSWYQQALGQGPQFIFQYYREEENGRGNFPPRFSGLQFPNYSSELNVNALELDDSALYLCASSFRENTEAFFGQGTRLTVV.

This chain joins TRBV6-5 and TRBJ1-2; 10 bases agree with TRBD1. This CDR3 has 13 residues. The germline V gene has CDR1 MNHEY and CDR2 SVGAGI. V shed 5 bases, J shed 6 bases, and the junction held 3 bases outside the gene matches. This CDR3 reads CASSRGTGDGYTF. In DNA form, the CDR3 reads TGTGCCAGCAGTCGCGGGACAGGGGATGGCTACACCTTC.

The rearrangement joins TRBV7-9 to TRBJ2-2; a possible D gene is TRBD1 (5 bases). Germline V gives CDR1 SEHNR, CDR2 FQNEAQ (reference sequence). Trimming pared 4 bases from V and 5 bases from J, leaving 5 bases between. The CDR3 runs to 12 residues. The CDR3 sequence: CASSSGTGELFF. DNA for the CDR3: TGTGCCAGCAGCTCAGGGACCGGGGAGCTGTTTTTT. The entire variable domain, with the rest obtained from reference TRBV7-9 and TRBJ2-2, is as follows: DTGVSQNPRHKITKRGQNVTFRCDPISEHNRLYWYRQTLGQGPEFLTYFQNEAQLEKSRLLSDRFSAERPKGSFSTLEIQRTEQGDSAMYLCASSSGTGELFFGEGSRLTVL.

The chain uses TRBV28 and TRBJ1-2; D gene ambiguous. V lost 10 bases to trimming and J lost 2 bases, with 8 bases between them. CDR3 size: 11 residues. Germline CDR1 and CDR2: MDHEN and SYDVKM. The CDR3 loop reads CATRLNYGYTF. In DNA, the CDR3 is TGTGCCACCAGACTCAACTATGGCTACACCTTC.

The CDR3 sequence: CASSSPGTGVSAQYF. The DNA for the CDR3 is TGTGCCAGCAGTTCCCCCGGGACAGGGGTCTCGGCCCAGTACTTC. This chain links TRBV28 with TRBJ2-5; the match to TRBD1 covers 10 bases. Per germline, CDR1 MDHEN and CDR2 SYDVKM. The CDR3 is 15 residues long. V lost 4 bases, J lost 9 bases, and 11 bases stayed unmatched.

CDR3 bases: TGTGCCAGCAGCTTATGGGGAGAAGAGACCCAGTACTTC. Translated, it gives CASSLWGEETQYF. The V and J genes are TRBV7-3 and TRBJ2-5; D may be TRBD2 (5 bases). V was cut by 2 bases and J by 3 bases, with 7 bases left in between. Germline V gene data show CDR1 as SGHTA and CDR2 as FQGTGA. The CDR3 has 13 amino acids. The full variable domain, its missing parts supplied by reference TRBV7-3 and TRBJ2-5, is GAGVSQTPSNKVTEKGKYVELRCDPISGHTALYWYRQSLGQGPEFLIYFQGTGAADDSGLPNDRFFAVRPEGSVSTLKIQRTERGDSAVYLCASSLWGEETQYFGPGTRLLVL.

This rearrangement joins TRBV5-8 to TRBJ2-7; D call uncertain. Germline CDR1 and CDR2: SGHTS and YDEGEE. The CDR3 is made up of 13 amino acids. Trimming shortened V by 1 base and J by 4 bases, and 9 bases separated the two germline ends. This chain's CDR3 is CASSLLAGYEQYF. CDR3 bases: TGTGCCAGCAGCTTGTTGGCAGGTTACGAGCAGTACTTC.

The V call is TRBV5-1, the J call TRBJ2-5; 12 nucleotides line up with TRBD2. Per germline, CDR1 SGHRS and CDR2 YFSETQ. J gave up 3 bases and V 6 bases, and 12 bases lay outside the gene matches. The CDR3 runs to 17 residues. CDR3 coding DNA: TGCGCCAGCATAGTCGGGTCCTCTAGCGGGGGGGAAGAGACCCAGTACTTC. Amino acid sequence: CASIVGSSSGGEETQYF.

The chain has TRBV19 and TRBJ1-2; TRBD1 matches 8 bases. Germline V lookup: CDR1 LNHDA, CDR2 SQIVND (reference sequence). The V gene end was trimmed by 3 bases and the J gene end by 8 bases; junction bases not matched to a gene: 11. CDR3 length: 15 residues. The CDR3: CASSMVLDRVYGYTF. CDR3 DNA sequence: TGTGCCAGTAGTATGGTCTTGGACAGGGTCTACGGCTACACCTTC. Supplemented by reference TRBV19 and TRBJ1-2, the full variable domain reads DGGITQSPKYLFRKEGQNVTLSCEQNLNHDAMYWYRQDPGQGLRLIYYSQIVNDFQKGDIAEGYSVSREKKESFPLTVTSAQKNPTAFYLCASSMVLDRVYGYTFGSGTRLTVV.

This clone has just one count. The chain carries TRBV11-2 and TRBJ1-1, with 10 bases aligning to TRBD1. Germline CDR1 is SGHAT and CDR2 is FQNNGV. V lost 5 bases to trimming and J lost 5 bases; unmatched junction nucleotides: 14. The CDR3 runs to 17 residues. In DNA form, the CDR3 reads TGTGCCAGCAGCCAGATGACAGGGGGCGGAGGGTATACTGAAGCTTTCTTT. This sequence encodes CASSQMTGGGGYTEAFF.

This clone was picked up a small number of times. The chain employs TRBV4-1 and TRBJ1-1; D is unclear. The germline V gene encodes CDR1 MGHRA and CDR2 YSYEKL. CDR3 length: 13 residues. V was shortened by 7 bases and J by 0 bases, with 9 bases between the two germline ends. CDR3 in amino acids: CASTLEVNTEAFF. Written as DNA, the CDR3 is TGCGCCAGCACGTTAGAGGTGAACACTGAAGCTTTCTTT.

V and J are TRBV19 and TRBJ2-7, with D perhaps matching TRBD2 (7 bases). Germline V lookup: CDR1 LNHDA, CDR2 SQIVND (reference sequence). V was trimmed by 5 bases and J by 2 bases, leaving 16 bases between them. This CDR3 has 15 residues. Here the CDR3 reads CASSPEGGLTYEQYF. As DNA, the CDR3 is TGTGCCAGTAGTCCAGAGGGGGGGTTGACCTACGAGCAGTACTTC.

CDR3 protein: CASSLVRGLEYEQYF. The CDR3 region has the DNA TGCGCCAGCAGCTTGGTGCGGGGGCTCGAGTACGAGCAGTACTTC. This chain connects TRBV5-1 to TRBJ2-5; D perhaps matches TRBD2 (7 bases). The J call may be faulty, since TRBJ2-7 better matches the DNA end. There are 15 residues in the CDR3. CDR1 and CDR2 from the germline V gene are SGHRS and YFSETQ.

This chain connects TRBV10-2 to TRBJ2-3, with D possibly TRBD1 on 6 matching bases. The CDR3 is 15 residues long. The germline gives CDR1 WSHSY, CDR2 SAAADI. Trimming took off 3 bases at V and 2 bases at J, with 12 bases between the two ends. CDR3 residues: CASSDTGRNTDTQYF. As DNA, the CDR3 is TGCGCCAGCAGTGACACAGGGCGTAACACAGATACGCAGTATTTT.

The chain joins TRBV19 to TRBJ1-4; D perhaps matches TRBD1 (5 bases). V lost 7 bases, J lost 7 bases, and 13 bases lay in between. The CDR3 runs 13 residues. Germline CDR1 LNHDA, CDR2 SQIVND (reference sequence). CDR3 DNA sequence: TGTGCCAGTACCGATGGGGGGGTTGAAAAACTGTTTTTT. This gives the protein CASTDGGVEKLFF.

This clone was seen once. The rearrangement links TRBV5-1 to TRBJ1-5, with D tentatively TRBD1 (6 bases). The germline gives CDR1 SGHRS, CDR2 YFSETQ. The V gene lost 4 bases and the J gene lost 0 bases, with 17 bases spanning the gap. This CDR3 has 17 amino acids. The CDR3 spells CASSPFGAGDSNQPQHF. For the CDR3, the DNA is TGCGCCAGCAGCCCCTTTGGGGCAGGGGATAGCAATCAGCCCCAGCATTTT.

The V and J genes are TRBV25-1 and TRBJ1-2, with D possibly TRBD1 on 5 matching bases. Germline V lookup: CDR1 MGHDK, CDR2 SYGVNS. The CDR3 extends over 14 amino acids. V was trimmed by 2 bases and J by 4 bases, leaving 11 bases between them. The CDR3 protein is CASSEGQGFYGYTF. The CDR3 nucleotides read TGTGCCAGCAGTGAAGGTCAGGGCTTCTATGGCTACACCTTC.